The clone carrying this T cell receptor beta chain was counted between two and nine times. No antigen is known for it. This CDR3 spans 14 amino acids. V was clipped by 8 bases and J by 6 bases; unmatched bases: 5. Per germline, CDR1 MNHNS and CDR2 SASEGT. These data belong to a study of identical twins. TCRdb recomputed calls from the 5' RACE reads with MiXCR, one row per CDR3 protein. The profile covers 200,000 to 250,000 distinct CDR3 sequences, with 10% to 13% appearing a single time and 8% to 10% taken by the ten largest. Study-wide results and caveats: Some out-of-frame alpha sequences were shared by twins, and these showed excess low generation probability. Insertions were reduced in abundant cord blood beta clonotypes but not in memory repertoires. Zero-insertion findings could be partly confounded by invariant cells (MAIT and iNKT cells).

Each donor (without exception) was a healthy Caucasian. The rearrangement uses TRBV6-1 and TRBJ2-1, with 12 bases aligning to TRBD2. Material: memory T cells sorted from blood. This TCR was sampled from a man aged 45-60 years in good health. The CDR3 DNA reads as TGTGCCAGCCGAGGGACTAGCGGGCTCAATGAGCAGTTCTTC. It yields the protein CASRGTSGLNEQFF.